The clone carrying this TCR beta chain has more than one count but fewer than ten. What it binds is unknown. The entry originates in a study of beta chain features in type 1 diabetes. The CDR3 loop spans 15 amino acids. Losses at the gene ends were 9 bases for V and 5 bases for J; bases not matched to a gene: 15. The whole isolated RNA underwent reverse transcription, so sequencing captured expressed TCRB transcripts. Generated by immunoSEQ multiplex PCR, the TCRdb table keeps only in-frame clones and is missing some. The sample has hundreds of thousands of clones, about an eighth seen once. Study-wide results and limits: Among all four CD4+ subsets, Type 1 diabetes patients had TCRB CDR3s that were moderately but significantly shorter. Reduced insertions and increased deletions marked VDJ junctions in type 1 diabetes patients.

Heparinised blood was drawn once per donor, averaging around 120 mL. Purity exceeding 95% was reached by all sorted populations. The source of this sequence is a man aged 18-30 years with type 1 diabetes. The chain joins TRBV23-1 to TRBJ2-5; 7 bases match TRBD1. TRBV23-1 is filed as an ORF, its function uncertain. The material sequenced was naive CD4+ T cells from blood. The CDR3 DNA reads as TGCGCCAGAAGCCCTCTGGACAGGCAAGCGGAGACCCAGTACTTC. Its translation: CARSPLDRQAETQYF.